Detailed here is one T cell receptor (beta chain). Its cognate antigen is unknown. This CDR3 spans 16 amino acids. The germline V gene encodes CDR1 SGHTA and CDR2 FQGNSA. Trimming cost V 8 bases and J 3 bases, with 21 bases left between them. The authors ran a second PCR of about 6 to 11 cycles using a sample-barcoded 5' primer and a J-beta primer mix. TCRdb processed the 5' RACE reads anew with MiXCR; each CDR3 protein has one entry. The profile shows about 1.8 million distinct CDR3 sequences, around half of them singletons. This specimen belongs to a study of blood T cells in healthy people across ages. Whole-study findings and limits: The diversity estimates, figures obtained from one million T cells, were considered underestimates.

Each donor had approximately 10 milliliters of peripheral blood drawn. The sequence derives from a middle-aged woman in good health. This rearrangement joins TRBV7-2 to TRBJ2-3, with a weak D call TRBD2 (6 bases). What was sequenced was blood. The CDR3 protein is CASGPRLVAETDTQYF. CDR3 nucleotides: TGTGCCAGCGGCCCGAGACTAGTCGCTGAGACAGATACGCAGTATTTT. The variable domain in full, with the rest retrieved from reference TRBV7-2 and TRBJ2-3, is GAGVSQSPSNKVTEKGKDVELRCDPISGHTALYWYRQSLGQGLEFLIYFQGNSAPDKSGLPSDRFSAERTGGSVSTLTIQRTQQEDSAVYLCASGPRLVAETDTQYFGPGTRLTVL.